Below, 16 T cell receptor beta chains from the same sample are listed, as sequenced in a study of beta chain features in type 1 diabetes. The antigens these receptors bind are not known. What was sequenced were expressed TCRB transcripts, since all of the isolated RNA had been reverse transcribed. Here immunoSEQ multiplex PCR was the method, and the copy in TCRdb shows in-frame clones only, minus some. The table shows roughly 150,000 clones, with less than 10% occurring only once. Study conclusions and caveats: Significant though moderate, a shortening of TCRB CDR3s appeared in all four CD4+ subsets of Type 1 diabetes patients.

The sample comprised central memory CD4+ T cells from blood. The receptors shown here come from a young man with type 1 diabetes.

A note on this clone: This same CDR3 is encoded by further DNA sequences in the sample. The genes are TRBV18 and TRBJ2-1; 7 bases match TRBD1. This CDR3 is 15 amino acids long. Per the germline V gene, CDR1 is KGHSH and CDR2 is LQKENI. V lost 3 bases and J lost 4; bases outside the gene matches: 6. The CDR3 here is CASSPGQGVYNEQFF. CDR3 DNA: TGTGCCAGCTCACCTGGGCAGGGGGTATACAATGAGCAGTTCTTC.

There are a few counts of this clone. This rearrangement joins TRBV11-3 to TRBJ1-6; D remains unclear. The CDR3 loop spans 13 amino acids. With 1 base removed from V and 8 bases from J, the gap between germline ends came to 6 bases. Germline-derived CDR1 and CDR2 are SGHNT and YENEEA. The CDR3 nucleotides read TGTGCCAGCAGCTTAGGAGCGGATTCACCCCTCCACTTT. Its translation: CASSLGADSPLHF.

The CDR3 nucleotides are TGCAGCGCCGCCGGGACAGGGGGCTTTAACGAAAAACTGTTTTTT. It is translated as CSAAGTGGFNEKLFF. The chain is built from TRBV29-1 and TRBJ1-4, with 12 bases that match TRBD1. CDR3 length: 15 residues. CDR1 and CDR2 (germline): SQVTM, ANQGSEA. V was pared by 7 bases and J by 8 bases, with 11 bases of the junction left unmatched.

The rearrangement uses TRBV11-2 and TRBJ2-3; a possible D gene is TRBD1 (5 bases). Trimming took off 3 bases at V and 2 bases at J, with 9 bases between the two ends. Germline values: CDR1 SGHAT, CDR2 FQNNGV. The CDR3 runs to 14 residues. CDR3 region: CASSFWGNTDTQYF. CDR3 DNA: TGTGCCAGCAGCTTTTGGGGCAACACAGATACGCAGTATTTT. The full variable domain, with the rest looked up from reference TRBV11-2 and TRBJ2-3, is EAGVAQSPRYKIIEKRQSVAFWCNPISGHATLYWYQQILGQGPKLLIQFQNNGVVDDSQLPKDRFSAERLKGVDSTLKIQPAKLEDSAVYLCASSFWGNTDTQYFGPGTRLTVL.

This clone was detected only a few times. J is TRBJ2-7 and V is TRBV6-5; D gene ambiguous. Germline V gene lookup returns CDR1 MNHEY and CDR2 SVGAGI. Trimming cost V 9 bases and J 3 bases, with 9 bases left between them. The CDR3 extends over 11 amino acids. The CDR3 bases are TGTGCCAGTGCCGGGTTCTACGAGCAGTACTTC. This translates into CASAGFYEQYF.

Note on this clone: The same CDR3 is also encoded by other DNA sequences in this sample. This chain joins TRBV5-6 and TRBJ1-1; no definite D call. This CDR3 region has 14 residues. The V gene lost 0 bases and the J gene lost 1 base, with 7 bases spanning the gap. CDR1 is SGHDT, CDR2 YYEEEE, per germline. DNA of the CDR3: TGTGCCAGCAGCTTGGGTCGGGGGAACACTGAAGCTTTCTTT. It translates to CASSLGRGNTEAFF.

This clone was counted only a few times. This rearrangement joins TRBV6-5 to TRBJ2-1, with 12 bases aligning to TRBD2. The CDR3 is 16 amino acids. From germline, CDR1 is MNHEY and CDR2 SVGAGI. J lost 4 bases, V lost 4 bases, and 5 bases had no gene match. For the CDR3, the DNA is TGTGCCAGCAGTTCCCTTGGGACTAGCGGGTACAATGAGCAGTTCTTC. Amino acids: CASSSLGTSGYNEQFF.

V gene TRBV6-4 combines with J gene TRBJ2-1; a weak D match, TRBD1 (6 bases). The CDR3 has 12 amino acids. Germline CDR1 and CDR2: MRHNA and SNTAGT. The V end was cut by 6 bases, the J end by 10 bases, with 13 bases between. The CDR3 is CASSPGTSEQFF. Here the CDR3 DNA reads TGTGCCAGCAGCCCCGGGACATCGGAGCAGTTCTTC.

This chain links TRBV2 with TRBJ2-2; the match to TRBD1 covers 9 bases. This CDR3 has 15 amino acids. CDR1 and CDR2 from the germline V gene are SNHLY and FYNNEI. With V trimmed by 6 bases and J by 5 bases, 7 bases remained unmatched. The CDR3 loop reads CASRAGTGWTGELFF. In DNA form, the CDR3 reads TGTGCCAGCAGGGCCGGGACAGGGTGGACCGGGGAGCTGTTTTTT.

This clone occurred a few times. The V and J genes are TRBV5-4 and TRBJ2-7, with TRBD2 identical over 7 bases. The length of the CDR3 is 14 residues. With 4 bases clipped from V and 6 bases from J, the junction kept 10 bases outside the gene matches. The germline V gene has CDR1 SGHNT and CDR2 YYREEE (reference sequence). The CDR3 protein is CASSTGQGGLEQYF. CDR3 coding DNA: TGTGCCAGCAGCACCGGTCAGGGAGGGCTCGAGCAGTACTTC.

CDR3 region: CASSPRNRASGNTIYF. The CDR3 DNA follows: TGTGCCAGCAGCCCCAGAAACAGGGCGTCCGGAAACACCATATATTTT. The chain employs TRBV7-8 and TRBJ1-3; possibly TRBD1 for D (6 bases). The CDR3 has 16 residues. Germline-derived CDR1 and CDR2 are SGHVS and FQNEAQ. Trimming removed 5 bases at V and 4 bases at J, with 18 bases between.

V and J are TRBV4-1 and TRBJ1-2; D not certain. The ends were cut back, 0 bases at V and 7 bases at J, with 9 bases in the middle. The CDR3 loop spans 13 amino acids. CDR1 and CDR2 (germline): MGHRA, YSYEKL. DNA of the CDR3: TGCGCCAGCAGCCAAGAATTGATCGGTGGCTACACCTTC. This gives the protein CASSQELIGGYTF.

This clone has only a few counts. The V and J genes are TRBV7-8 and TRBJ2-2, with 8 nucleotides matching TRBD2. V shed 2 bases, J shed 4 bases, and the junction held 3 bases outside the gene matches. The CDR3 is made up of 15 amino acids. Germline V gene data show CDR1 as SGHVS and CDR2 as FQNEAQ. CDR3: CASSLSGGVTGELFF. The CDR3, as DNA: TGTGCCAGCAGCTTAAGCGGGGGCGTCACCGGGGAGCTGTTTTTT.

V gene TRBV27 combines with J gene TRBJ2-4; D is perhaps TRBD2 (6 bases). CDR1 is MNHEY, CDR2 SMNVEV, per germline (reference sequence). Trimming removed 5 bases at V and 0 bases at J, with 14 bases between. The length of the CDR3 is 16 residues. CDR3 nucleotide sequence: TGTGCCAGCAGTGTCACTAGCTTCCTAGCCAAAAACATTCAGTACTTC. The encoded protein is CASSVTSFLAKNIQYF.

This chain links TRBV9 with TRBJ2-3, with D perhaps TRBD2 (6 bases). CDR1 SGDLS and CDR2 YYNGEE come from the germline V gene. The CDR3 totals 15 residues. V gave up 2 bases and J gave up 5 bases, with 15 bases separating them. The DNA of the CDR3 is TGTGCCAGCAGCGTGGGAGGTCTAAACAGAGATACGCAGTATTTT. It encodes CASSVGGLNRDTQYF.

The chain joins TRBV5-4 to TRBJ2-2; D may be TRBD2 (6 bases). Germline CDR1 reads SGHNT; CDR2 reads YYREEE (reference sequence). The CDR3 is made up of 13 amino acids. The V end was cut by 3 bases, the J end by 9 bases, with 12 bases between. The CDR3 DNA sequence: TGTGCCAGCAGCTCTGGTGGGGGGAGGGAGCTGTTTTTT. This codes for CASSSGGGRELFF. Drawing the rest from reference TRBV5-4 and TRBJ2-2, the complete variable domain is ETGVTQSPTHLIKTRGQQVTLRCSSQSGHNTVSWYQQALGQGPQFIFQYYREEENGRGNFPPRFSGLQFPNYSSELNVNALELDDSALYLCASSSGGGRELFFGEGSRLTVL.